This TCR beta chain was captured by sequencing in a study of shared clonotypes between healthy human individuals. Every subset had its genomic DNA shared out evenly among several immunoSEQ plates. Sequencing was performed with immunoSEQ multiplex PCR; in TCRdb, only in-frame clones are kept and a portion is missing. Of about 2.4 million clones in the sample, approximately 94% were seen once. Between the trimmed V and J ends, which lost 4 bases and 4 bases, there was a span of 16 bases. In germline, CDR1 is SGHTA, CDR2 FQGNSA. The CDR3 spans 15 residues. The receptor was derived from a man between 18 and 35 years old in good health. Some clones in this sample may be carry-over from other donors' samples. The chain is built from TRBV7-2 and TRBJ2-5; maybe TRBD1 (6 bases). The sample comprised naive CD4+ T cells from PBMCs. This sample's subset: CD45RA+ positively selected. CDR3 bases: TGTGCCAGCAGCTACGACAGGCCTGCGACAGAGACCCAGTACTTC. Protein: CASSYDRPATETQYF.